The 12 T cell receptor beta chains in this list originate from one sample, sequenced in a study of blood T cell repertoires in COVID-19. Here immunoSEQ multiplex PCR was the method, and the copy in TCRdb shows in-frame clones only, minus some. The table has some 270,000 clones, more than 85% seen once. The sequencing input was peripheral blood. These receptors came from a man aged 25-40 years with acute or convalescent COVID-19.

The chain has TRBV27 and TRBJ2-2; maybe TRBD1 (5 bases). Germline assignment: CDR1 MNHEY and CDR2 SMNVEV (reference sequence). The CDR3 totals 14 residues. V was shortened by 7 bases and J by 4 bases, with 13 bases between the two germline ends. The CDR3 protein is CASKPVGLTGELFF. DNA of the CDR3: TGTGCCAGCAAACCGGTGGGGCTCACCGGGGAGCTGTTTTTT.

This chain links TRBV5-1 with TRBJ2-1, with D hard to call. Germline values: CDR1 SGHRS, CDR2 YFSETQ. V lost 1 base, J lost 2 bases, and 13 bases lay in between. The CDR3 is made up of 16 amino acids. CDR3 loop: CASSLNRLDPYNEQFF. The CDR3, as DNA: TGCGCCAGCAGCTTGAATCGGCTAGATCCCTACAATGAGCAGTTCTTC.

This chain links TRBV5-1 with TRBJ1-5; weak D call: TRBD1 (6 bases). Deletions cut 5 bases from V and 8 bases from J, with 17 bases between. Germline V gene data show CDR1 as SGHRS and CDR2 as YFSETQ. The CDR3 is 14 amino acids. As DNA, the CDR3 is TGCGCCAGCAGTCGGGCGGGGGCTCCTGAGCCCCAGCATTTT. Its translation: CASSRAGAPEPQHF.

The chain joins TRBV7-9 to TRBJ2-1; TRBD2 matches 14 bases. V trimming: 3 bases; J trimming: 9 bases; junction bases outside the gene matches: 4. This CDR3 has 15 amino acids. Germline loops: CDR1 SEHNR, CDR2 FQNEAQ (reference sequence). The CDR3 protein is CASSFGTSGSSEQFF. CDR3 coding DNA: TGTGCCAGCAGCTTTGGGACTAGCGGGAGCAGTGAGCAGTTCTTC.

The J gene is TRBJ2-7, the V gene TRBV19; 8 bases fit TRBD1. Per germline, CDR1 LNHDA and CDR2 SQIVND (reference sequence). This CDR3 has 16 amino acids. J gave up 4 bases and V 5 bases, and 13 bases lay outside the gene matches. As DNA, the CDR3 is TGTGCCAGTAGTCCTGGGACAGGCGTCACGGTTTACGAGCAGTACTTC. Protein sequence: CASSPGTGVTVYEQYF.

This chain connects TRBV5-5 to TRBJ2-1; TRBD1 aligns across 7 bases. V shed 4 bases and J 1 base; nucleotides not matched to a gene: 2. Germline V gene lookup returns CDR1 SGHKS and CDR2 YYEKEE (reference sequence). The CDR3 has 14 residues. The CDR3 DNA is TGTGCCAGCAGCGTGACAGGGTCCTACAATGAGCAGTTCTTC. Translated: CASSVTGSYNEQFF.

The rearrangement links TRBV28 to TRBJ1-1; TRBD1 aligns across 8 bases. The CDR3 runs 15 residues. V lost 5 bases and J lost 9; bases outside the gene matches: 14. Per the germline V gene, CDR1 is MDHEN and CDR2 is SYDVKM. The CDR3: CASSPGGTQGGQAFF. The CDR3 DNA sequence: TGTGCCAGCAGTCCCGGCGGGACACAGGGGGGCCAAGCTTTCTTT.

The chain combines TRBV19 with TRBJ1-1; possibly TRBD1 for D (5 bases). The CDR3 is 13 residues long. The V gene's germline CDR1 is LNHDA and CDR2 SQIVND (reference sequence). The ends were cut back, 7 bases at V and 3 bases at J, with 12 bases in the middle. CDR3: CASTIGVDTEAFF. The CDR3 bases are TGTGCCAGTACAATAGGGGTTGACACTGAAGCTTTCTTT. Together with reference TRBV19 and TRBJ1-1, the CDR3 gives the full variable domain: DGGITQSPKYLFRKEGQNVTLSCEQNLNHDAMYWYRQDPGQGLRLIYYSQIVNDFQKGDIAEGYSVSREKKESFPLTVTSAQKNPTAFYLCASTIGVDTEAFFGQGTRLTVV.

The rearrangement links TRBV10-2 to TRBJ1-4; TRBD1 matches 7 bases. CDR1 is WSHSY, CDR2 SAAADI, per germline. The CDR3 covers 16 residues. After removal of 2 bases from V and 3 bases from J, the junction contained 6 bases not matched to a gene. The CDR3 region has the DNA TGCGCCAGCAGTGAGCTGAAGACAGGGCCTAATGAAAAACTGTTTTTT. It yields the protein CASSELKTGPNEKLFF.

The rearrangement joins TRBV2 to TRBJ2-1; 8 nucleotides line up with TRBD1. The length of the CDR3 is 15 residues. J lost 1 base, V lost 6 bases, and 5 bases had no gene match. Looked up from germline, CDR1 is SNHLY and CDR2 is FYNNEI. In DNA form, the CDR3 reads TGTGCCAGCAGCCAAAACAGGGGGTCCTACAATGAGCAGTTCTTC. As protein: CASSQNRGSYNEQFF.

The V call is TRBV7-3, the J call TRBJ1-1; 11 nucleotides match TRBD1. Per the germline V gene, CDR1 is SGHTA and CDR2 is FQGTGA. V lost 5 bases, J lost 7 bases, and 3 bases stayed unmatched. The CDR3 is 13 residues long. DNA for the CDR3: TGTGCCAGCAGCCGGACAGGGGGCCTTGAAGCTTTCTTT. Translated, it gives CASSRTGGLEAFF.

The J gene is TRBJ2-5, the V gene TRBV13; 7 bases are shared with TRBD1. J was trimmed by 1 base and V by 4 bases; bases with no gene match: 3. The CDR3 length is 14 residues. CDR1 and CDR2 from the germline V gene are PRHDT and FYEKMQ (reference sequence). CDR3 protein: CASSSTGIQETQYF. The CDR3 DNA reads as TGTGCCAGCAGCTCGACAGGGATCCAAGAGACCCAGTACTTC.